This T cell receptor (beta chain) originates from a study of type 1 and type 2 diabetes patients. Amplification started from genomic DNA. Multiplex PCR with 30 forward and 13 reverse primers amplified the TCR beta CDR3. Using its own MiXCR run on the multiplex PCR reads, TCRdb lists one record per CDR3 protein. The sample lists around 300,000 distinct CDR3 sequences; around 50% were seen once. The sample holds a few counts of this clonotype. Antigen unknown. Findings of the study overall: Highly-expanded CD4+ clones were few in type 2 diabetes, median one, more than 3.5% of reads. Groups were not age- or gender-matched, which may bias interpretation.

Germline V lookup: CDR1 MDHEN, CDR2 SYDVKM. The CDR3 totals 16 residues. V lost 6 bases and J lost 0; bases outside the gene matches: 8. This TCR was recovered from a man between 18 and 35 years old with type 2 diabetes. The V gene is TRBV28, the J gene TRBJ2-5; 9 bases are a match to TRBD1. The specimen sequenced was peripheral blood mononuclear cells (PBMCs). CDR3 protein: CASSPSGTGYQETQYF. The CDR3 DNA reads as TGTGCCAGCAGCCCATCGGGGACAGGGTACCAAGAGACCCAGTACTTC.